This is a list of T cell receptor beta chains from one sample in a study of T cell responses to AZD1222 COVID-19 vaccine. Libraries were prepared by immunoSEQ multiplex PCR; TCRdb keeps only in-frame clonotypes and omits some of them. Of more than 80,000 clones in the sample, roughly 90% were seen once. The input for sequencing was peripheral blood, taken 28 days after the second AZD1222 dose. These receptors originate from an adult who received the AZD1222 COVID-19 vaccine. The CDR3 runs from the conserved cysteine through the conserved F or W. A D gene is named only where the DNA matches it firmly. Only part of the rows carry a size: once, few, many, or a class if the clone is expanded.

clone_size: .; d_call: TRBD1; v_call: TRBV28; j_call: TRBJ1-5; cdr3_nt: TGTGCCAGCAGCAATATACAGGGGGGGGTTGGTCAGCCCCAGCATTTT; cdr3_aa: CASSNIQGGVGQPQHF
clone_size: .; d_call: .; v_call: TRBV19; j_call: TRBJ2-1; cdr3_nt: TGTGCCAGTAGTATCGCTCGTTCCTACAATGAGCAGTTCTTC; cdr3_aa: CASSIARSYNEQFF
clone_size: .; d_call: .; v_call: TRBV5-3; j_call: TRBJ2-7; cdr3_nt: TGTGCCAGAAGCTTGAACGGAACCTACGAGCAGTACTTC; cdr3_aa: CARSLNGTYEQYF
clone_size: .; d_call: TRBD1; v_call: TRBV6-5; j_call: TRBJ2-5; cdr3_nt: TGTGCCAGCAGCAACAATCAACAGGGGGGCGCCCAGTACTTC; cdr3_aa: CASSNNQQGGAQYF
clone_size: .; d_call: .; v_call: TRBV19; j_call: TRBJ2-1; cdr3_nt: TGTGCCAGTAGAAAAGTGTCCTCTAGGGGTGAGCAGTTCTTC; cdr3_aa: CASRKVSSRGEQFF
clone_size: .; d_call: .; v_call: TRBV27; j_call: TRBJ2-7; cdr3_nt: TGTGCCAGCAGTTATTCCGGACAGCGATTATACGAGCAGTACTTC; cdr3_aa: CASSYSGQRLYEQYF
clone_size: .; d_call: TRBD1; v_call: TRBV28; j_call: TRBJ1-5; cdr3_nt: TGTGCCAGCATTATGATCCAGGGGGCTAGGCAGCCCCAGCATTTT; cdr3_aa: CASIMIQGARQPQHF
clone_size: few; d_call: TRBD1; v_call: TRBV2; j_call: TRBJ1-5; cdr3_nt: TGTGCCAGCAGTGCCGTAGGACAGGTGTTAAATCAGCCCCAGCATTTT; cdr3_aa: CASSAVGQVLNQPQHF
clone_size: .; d_call: .; v_call: TRBV5-5; j_call: TRBJ2-7; cdr3_nt: TGTGCCAGCAGTTACCAGTCAACCGAGCAGTACTTC; cdr3_aa: CASSYQSTEQYF
clone_size: .; d_call: TRBD1; v_call: TRBV6-5; j_call: TRBJ1-2; cdr3_nt: TGTGCCAGCAGTCCCGGGACAGGCGGGGATGGCTACACCTTC; cdr3_aa: CASSPGTGGDGYTF
clone_size: .; d_call: .; v_call: TRBV6-5; j_call: TRBJ2-6; cdr3_nt: TGTGCCAGCAGTTACAGGGTAGCTGGGGCCAACGTCCTGACTTTC; cdr3_aa: CASSYRVAGANVLTF
clone_size: .; d_call: .; v_call: TRBV6-4; j_call: TRBJ1-2; cdr3_nt: TGTGCCAGCAGCCCCGGCCCCGACAGCAATGGCTACACCTTC; cdr3_aa: CASSPGPDSNGYTF
clone_size: .; d_call: .; v_call: TRBV14; j_call: TRBJ2-1; cdr3_nt: TGTGCCAGCAGCCAAGAAGGGCTAGCGCTCTACAATGAGCAGTTCTTC; cdr3_aa: CASSQEGLALYNEQFF
clone_size: .; d_call: TRBD1; v_call: TRBV5-1; j_call: TRBJ1-4; cdr3_nt: TGCGCCAGCAGCTTCAGGGGGCCGGGTGAAAAACTGTTTTTT; cdr3_aa: CASSFRGPGEKLFF
clone_size: .; d_call: .; v_call: TRBV11-3; j_call: TRBJ2-1; cdr3_nt: TGTGCCAGCAGAGCCACCAGTCTAGCCCAACCGAGCTCCTACAATGAGCAGTTCTTC; cdr3_aa: CASRATSLAQPSSYNEQFF
clone_size: .; d_call: .; v_call: TRBV5-1; j_call: TRBJ1-2; cdr3_nt: TGCGCCAGCAGCTCATCGGCCCTCCAAAACTATGGCTACACCTTC; cdr3_aa: CASSSSALQNYGYTF
clone_size: once; d_call: .; v_call: TRBV19; j_call: TRBJ2-3; cdr3_nt: TGTGCCAGTAGACCAAAACAGCTCGATACGCAGTATTTT; cdr3_aa: CASRPKQLDTQYF
clone_size: .; d_call: TRBD1; v_call: TRBV28; j_call: TRBJ1-1; cdr3_nt: TGTGCCAGCAGTCTAGGACAGGGCGACACTGAAGCTTTCTTT; cdr3_aa: CASSLGQGDTEAFF
clone_size: .; d_call: .; v_call: TRBV5-1; j_call: TRBJ1-1; cdr3_nt: TGCGCCAGCAGCTTATGGGGGGAGAACACTGAAGCTTTCTTT; cdr3_aa: CASSLWGENTEAFF
clone_size: .; d_call: TRBD1; v_call: TRBV5-1; j_call: TRBJ1-1; cdr3_nt: TGCGCCAGCAGCTTGGTACAGGGGGCCACTGAAGCTTTCTTT; cdr3_aa: CASSLVQGATEAFF
clone_size: .; d_call: TRBD2; v_call: TRBV7-2; j_call: TRBJ2-3; cdr3_nt: TGTGCCAGCAGCTTAGCGACTAGCGGGAGGGGGGATACGCAGTATTTT; cdr3_aa: CASSLATSGRGDTQYF